This note documents a single T cell receptor beta chain sequence. TCRdb's copy holds only in-frame clones and misses some; the assay was immunoSEQ multiplex PCR. The sample comprises 150,000 or so clones, approximately 94% of which are singletons, and over 1.5% rests with the top ten. This specimen comes from a study of cytomegalovirus exposure and HLA in healthy donors. This CDR3 has 14 amino acids. This chain links TRBV21-1 with TRBJ1-2; the table names TRBD1, a call not compared with the DNA. TRBV21-1 is a pseudogene. This receptor was identified in a man younger than 35 in good health and CMV-seropositive. The sample comprised PBMCs. CDR3 residues: CASSKGTGLYGYTF. The CDR3 DNA follows: TGTGCCAGCAGCAAAGGAACAGGGCTCTATGGCTACACCTTC.